Shown below are 19 T cell receptor beta chains from a single sample sequenced in a study of cytomegalovirus exposure and HLA in healthy donors. With 60 Vbeta and 13 Jbeta primers, the PCR was carried out. Data came from immunoSEQ multiplex PCR; TCRdb stores just in-frame clones and leaves some out. This sample has 100,000 to 150,000 clones, with 76% found just once. Source material: PBMCs. Receptors originate from a man aged 50-59 years in good health and CMV-seronegative.

The V gene is TRBV19, the J gene TRBJ2-2; TRBD1 is a possible D gene (6 bases). Deletions cut 4 bases from V and 6 bases from J, with 12 bases between. The CDR3 has 14 residues. The germline V gene encodes CDR1 LNHDA and CDR2 SQIVND (reference sequence). CDR3 sequence: CASSTSRGSGELFF. The DNA for the CDR3 is TGTGCCAGTAGTACATCTAGGGGGTCCGGGGAGCTGTTTTTT.

V and J are TRBV6-5 and TRBJ2-1, with 7 nucleotides matching TRBD2. From germline, CDR1 is MNHEY and CDR2 SVGAGI. Unmatched junction bases numbered 7, after V lost 0 bases and J lost 8 bases. This CDR3 has 15 amino acids. The CDR3 spells CASSYSNSGPYEQFF. Here the CDR3 DNA reads TGTGCCAGCAGTTACTCGAATAGCGGGCCCTATGAGCAGTTCTTC.

In this sample, this clone turned up a few times. V usage is TRBV7-7 and J usage is TRBJ2-3, with TRBD1 identical over 9 bases. J lost 1 base, V lost 5 bases, and 1 base had no gene match. This CDR3 spans 14 amino acids. Germline CDR1 SSHAT, CDR2 FNYEAQ (reference sequence). CDR3 protein: CASSRDRGTDTQYF. As DNA, the CDR3 is TGTGCCAGCAGCCGGGACAGGGGCACAGATACGCAGTATTTT.

This chain joins TRBV7-8 and TRBJ2-2; D unclear. Germline V gene lookup returns CDR1 SGHVS and CDR2 FQNEAQ. V was trimmed by 5 bases and J by 4 bases, leaving 20 bases between them. This CDR3 spans 17 amino acids. The CDR3 is CASSELVRQPLTGELFF. The CDR3, as DNA: TGTGCCAGCAGCGAGCTAGTTAGGCAGCCACTCACCGGGGAGCTGTTTTTT.

V is TRBV7-8 and J is TRBJ2-7; 9 nucleotides match TRBD1. The CDR3 is made up of 15 amino acids. With 4 bases clipped from V and 2 bases from J, the junction kept 6 bases outside the gene matches. Germline values: CDR1 SGHVS, CDR2 FQNEAQ. In nucleotides, the CDR3 is TGTGCCAGCAGCTACCGGGACAGGGACACCTACGAGCAGTACTTC. It codes for CASSYRDRDTYEQYF.

This clone was seen only a few times. This chain joins TRBV21-1 and TRBJ2-7; the table's TRBD1 call for D was not verified on the DNA. TRBV21-1 represents a pseudogene. This CDR3 contains 16 residues. CDR3 amino acids: CASSIDPGQGSGEQYF. The CDR3 region has the DNA TGTGCCAGCAGCATTGATCCGGGACAGGGGAGCGGCGAGCAGTACTTC.

The chain couples TRBV9 to TRBJ1-1, with 7 bases lining up with TRBD1. Per germline, CDR1 SGDLS and CDR2 YYNGEE. The V gene end was trimmed by 1 base and the J gene end by 7 bases; junction bases not matched to a gene: 1. The CDR3 is made up of 12 amino acids. The CDR3 coding sequence is TGTGCCAGCAGCGTAACAGGGGTTGAAGCTTTCTTT. Protein: CASSVTGVEAFF.

This rearrangement joins TRBV5-6 to TRBJ2-3; D is uncertain. From germline, CDR1 is SGHDT and CDR2 YYEEEE. The CDR3 length is 15 residues. With 3 bases removed from V and 2 bases from J, the gap between germline ends came to 13 bases. The CDR3 DNA follows: TGTGCCAGCAGCTCCTCCCTTATACACACAGATACGCAGTATTTT. Its translation: CASSSSLIHTDTQYF.

The genes are TRBV6-6 and TRBJ2-7; D might be TRBD1 (6 bases). Between the trimmed V and J ends, which lost 6 bases and 4 bases, there was a span of 10 bases. The CDR3 consists of 12 residues. Per germline, CDR1 MNHNY and CDR2 SVGAGI (reference sequence). Here the CDR3 reads CASSPQGYEQYV. For the CDR3, the DNA is TGTGCCAGCAGCCCACAGGGATACGAGCAGTACGTC.

This chain connects TRBV4-1 to TRBJ1-1, with no clear D. The ends were cut back, 0 bases at V and 1 base at J, with 9 bases in the middle. CDR1 and CDR2 from the germline V gene are MGHRA and YSYEKL. The CDR3 loop spans 15 amino acids. The CDR3 reads CASSQDLEGNTEAFF. CDR3 sequence (DNA): TGCGCCAGCAGCCAAGACCTTGAGGGGAACACTGAAGCTTTCTTT.

V is TRBV29-1 and J is TRBJ1-5; 7 bases are a match to TRBD1. This CDR3 spans 13 amino acids. Germline values: CDR1 SQVTM, CDR2 ANQGSEA. V was clipped by 4 bases and J by 3 bases; unmatched bases: 3. CDR3 DNA sequence: TGCAGCGTTGGACAGGGTCTCAATCAGCCCCAGCATTTT. It codes for CSVGQGLNQPQHF.

The chain couples TRBV5-1 to TRBJ2-7; D call uncertain. The V and J ends lost 3 bases and 4 bases respectively, with 8 bases between them. This CDR3 is built from 12 residues. Germline V gene lookup returns CDR1 SGHRS and CDR2 YFSETQ. CDR3 nucleotide sequence: TGCGCCAGCAGCTCACAAGTGTACGAGCAGTACTTC. Amino acids: CASSSQVYEQYF.

This chain joins TRBV4-3 and TRBJ1-6; D gene unclear. Trimming removed 0 bases at V and 10 bases at J, with 13 bases between. Germline lookup yields CDR1 LGHNA and CDR2 YSLEER. The CDR3 length is 15 residues. CDR3 residues: CASSQDSPGGSPLHF. In nucleotides, the CDR3 is TGCGCCAGCAGCCAAGATAGCCCGGGTGGATCACCCCTCCACTTT.

CDR3 amino acids: CASSSGTGAQNNYGYTF. The CDR3 DNA sequence: TGTGCCAGCAGCTCGGGGACAGGGGCGCAGAATAACTATGGCTACACCTTC. The V and J genes are TRBV7-2 and TRBJ1-2, with 10 bases fitting TRBD1. V lost 4 bases to trimming and J lost 1 base; unmatched junction nucleotides: 9. This CDR3 has 17 residues. Germline loops: CDR1 SGHTA, CDR2 FQGNSA.

The V and J genes are TRBV4-1 and TRBJ1-5, with 7 bases identical to TRBD1. J gave up 5 bases and V 0 bases, and 10 bases lay outside the gene matches. Germline CDR1 and CDR2: MGHRA and YSYEKL. This CDR3 has 17 amino acids. CDR3 coding DNA: TGCGCCAGCAGCCAAGATCTCGGTGAGGGGGCCGATCAGCCCCAGCATTTT. It codes for CASSQDLGEGADQPQHF.

The chain uses TRBV2 and TRBJ1-2, with D possibly being TRBD1 (6 bases). V lost 6 bases, J lost 2 bases, and 16 bases lay in between. The CDR3 loop spans 15 amino acids. CDR1 is SNHLY, CDR2 FYNNEI, per germline. CDR3 loop: CASRKGGGFNYGYTF. Here the CDR3 DNA reads TGTGCCAGCAGAAAAGGGGGGGGCTTCAACTATGGCTACACCTTC.

The sample holds one count of this clone. This chain links TRBV5-4 with TRBJ2-3; the match to TRBD2 covers 10 bases. Germline trimming cut 0 bases from V and 9 bases from J; bases unmatched to any gene: 7. The CDR3 sequence is 15 residues long. CDR1 is SGHNT, CDR2 YYREEE, per germline (reference sequence). The CDR3 sequence is CASSLVSGGESTQYF. Written as DNA, the CDR3 is TGTGCCAGCAGCTTGGTCAGCGGGGGGGAGAGCACGCAGTATTTT.

This clone was counted a few times. The chain is built from TRBV6-5 and TRBJ1-2, with D uncertain. The V end lost 0 bases, the J end lost 6 bases, and 8 bases lay between the germline ends. Germline V lookup: CDR1 MNHEY, CDR2 SVGAGI. The CDR3 spans 13 residues. CDR3 protein: CASSYSRENGYTF. The CDR3, as DNA: TGTGCCAGCAGTTACTCAAGGGAGAATGGCTACACCTTC.

The chain combines TRBV5-6 with TRBJ2-5, with TRBD2 matching over 8 bases. Germline CDR1 and CDR2: SGHDT and YYEEEE. After removal of 2 bases from V and 5 bases from J, the junction contained 14 bases not matched to a gene. CDR3 length: 17 residues. The CDR3 loop reads CASSFLTGGPKEETQYF. CDR3 in DNA: TGTGCCAGCAGCTTCTTAACGGGGGGGCCAAAGGAGGAGACCCAGTACTTC.